The clone carrying this TCR beta chain was found many times. Its matching antigen is unknown. The entry originates in a study of identical twins. Template switching added a universal primer site, and cDNA bore unique molecular identifiers. TCRdb reprocessed the 5' RACE reads with MiXCR, giving one entry per CDR3 protein. The data contain over 500,000 distinct CDR3 sequences, around 20% of them singletons. The CDR3 extends over 14 amino acids. CDR1 SGHRS and CDR2 YFSETQ come from the germline V gene. The ends lost 0 bases at V and 11 bases at J; junction bases unmatched: 9. Findings and limits, study-wide: High-abundance cord blood beta clonotypes had fewer insertions; memory repertoires showed none.

This sample was also put to use in a study of T cells expressing NK-cell markers. From that second work: Dominant NKG2C+ clonotype frequencies of about 1.0-7.0% of CD8+ T cells were measured in over five donors. Where four donors were concerned, these clonotypes also led the CD3+CD56-NKG2C+ fraction.

This rearrangement joins TRBV5-1 to TRBJ2-3, with 7 bases identical to TRBD2. Sample: CD4+ T cells sorted from blood. The TCR originated in a young woman in good health. As DNA, the CDR3 is TGCGCCAGCAGCTTGGAGGGCTCGCCTAGCGGGCAGTATTTT. The encoded protein is CASSLEGSPSGQYF.